Here is one TCR beta chain with its context. Its antigen is currently unknown. The data stem from a study of long-term antiretroviral therapy in people with HIV. Study findings and constraints: Older ART regimens may have been in use when blood was drawn between about 2004 and 2017. Post-ART diversity increased but stayed below transplant donor controls.

The authors ran the immunoSEQ assay, v3.0, at survey level. For every sample, sequencing targeted about 35,000-55,000 T-cell genomes. Some clones are missing from TCRdb's copy, which holds only in-frame ones; the method was immunoSEQ multiplex PCR. The sample has some 40,000 clones; 85% to 95% are singletons. This CDR3 has 18 residues. Germline CDR1 KGHSH, CDR2 LQKENI. The trim removed 5 bases at V and 5 bases at J, leaving 19 bases unmatched. The cryopreserved samples used held 1-10 million PBMC prior to extraction of DNA. The chain recombines TRBV18 with TRBJ2-3, with 7 bases lining up with TRBD2. The sequence was collected from a man younger than 40 with HIV. The sample was unsorted PBMCs, taken roughly 9.5 years after starting antiretroviral therapy. The chain's CDR3 is CASSTFPPRGSRVDTQYF. The CDR3 DNA follows: TGTGCCAGCTCAACATTTCCCCCGCGGGGGAGCAGGGTAGATACGCAGTATTTT. Full variable domain (remainder filled in from reference TRBV18 and TRBJ2-3): NAGVMQNPRHLVRRRGQEARLRCSPMKGHSHVYWYRQLPEEGLKFMVYLQKENIIDESGMPKERFSAEFPKEGPSILRIQQVVRGDSAAYFCASSTFPPRGSRVDTQYFGPGTRLTVL.